The sequence of this TCR beta chain was determined in a study of T cells after yellow fever vaccination. Overall study findings and caveats: The secondary T-cell response peaked on day 5, not day 15, but was weaker. Re-detected after boosting: most primary clones, about 95% of CD4 and over 80% of CD8.

Germline V gives CDR1 SQVTM, CDR2 ANQGSEA. V was clipped by 6 bases and J by 2 bases, with 13 bases between them. This CDR3 spans 14 amino acids. This clonotype was seen at least ten times. Its antigen remains unidentified. TCRdb re-called the 5' RACE reads with MiXCR, one entry per CDR3 protein. This table holds more than 65,000 distinct CDR3 sequences, more than 5.5% found once. Sequencing was performed on CD8+ T cells sorted from PBMCs, taken approximately 11 days after the first yellow fever vaccination. The chain is built from TRBV29-1 and TRBJ2-2, with D unclear. The origin of this receptor is a man aged 18 to 29 who received the YFV17D yellow fever vaccine. The CDR3 nucleotides are TGCAGCGTGATCGGGCAGGCAAACACCGGGGAGCTGTTTTTT. This gives the protein CSVIGQANTGELFF.